The 10 T cell receptor beta chains in this list originate from one sample, sequenced in a study of control samples from healthy donors and cancer patients (dated by TCRdb to about 2020). The protocol used for the library was the immunoSEQ multiplex PCR assay. Drawn from immuneACCESS, this table holds only the in-frame rearrangements with V and J called that TCRdb kept. Clones are partly lost; checked studies trace under half to an unresolved V gene and leave the rest unexplained. Here the sample has 150,000 to 200,000 clones; approximately 94% occur a single time. The ten largest clones capture more than 1.1% of the sample. Sequences were obtained from blood. The receptor source for this set is a woman aged 18-30 years in good health.

The rearrangement links TRBV11-2 to TRBJ2-2; D may be TRBD1 (6 bases). Germline values: CDR1 SGHAT, CDR2 FQNNGV. The CDR3 is made up of 13 amino acids. V was trimmed by 3 bases and J by 6 bases, leaving 8 bases between them. This CDR3 is CASSFQGSGELFF. CDR3 sequence (DNA): TGTGCCAGCAGCTTTCAGGGGTCCGGGGAGCTGTTTTTT.

The V call is TRBV18, the J call TRBJ2-2, with TRBD1 as a possible D gene (6 bases). With 4 bases removed from V and 2 bases from J, the gap between germline ends came to 11 bases. The CDR3 length is 15 residues. The germline V gene encodes CDR1 KGHSH and CDR2 LQKENI. CDR3 coding DNA: TGTGCCAGCTCACGCGGACAGTCCAACACCGGGGAGCTGTTTTTT. Protein: CASSRGQSNTGELFF.

The V and J genes are TRBV5-4 and TRBJ2-7; TRBD2 aligns across 12 bases. The trim removed 2 bases at V and 7 bases at J, leaving 7 bases unmatched. The CDR3 has 15 amino acids. CDR1 and CDR2 from the germline V gene are SGHNT and YYREEE (reference sequence). The CDR3 sequence is CASSLASGGAKEQYF. CDR3 in DNA: TGTGCCAGCAGCTTAGCTAGCGGGGGGGCGAAGGAGCAGTACTTC.

The V gene is TRBV11-2, the J gene TRBJ2-5; TRBD1 agrees at 8 bases. Germline V gene data show CDR1 as SGHAT and CDR2 as FQNNGV. J was trimmed by 2 bases and V by 5 bases; bases with no gene match: 7. This CDR3 spans 15 amino acids. DNA of the CDR3: TGTGCCAGCAGCGAGACTAGGACAGGGCAAGAGACCCAGTACTTC. Translating gives CASSETRTGQETQYF. Filled out from reference TRBV11-2 and TRBJ2-5, the complete variable domain reads EAGVAQSPRYKIIEKRQSVAFWCNPISGHATLYWYQQILGQGPKLLIQFQNNGVVDDSQLPKDRFSAERLKGVDSTLKIQPAKLEDSAVYLCASSETRTGQETQYFGPGTRLLVL.

This clone has a single count. This chain uses TRBV7-2 with TRBJ1-2, with D uncertain. V was clipped by 8 bases and J by 0 bases, with 13 bases between them. The CDR3 is 14 amino acids. The germline V gene encodes CDR1 SGHTA and CDR2 FQGNSA. The CDR3 bases are TGTGCCAGCGCGAGGGCAGAGACTAACTATGGCTACACCTTC. Protein sequence: CASARAETNYGYTF.

This clone has just one count. This chain joins TRBV27 and TRBJ1-2; D is uncertain. Germline V gives CDR1 MNHEY, CDR2 SMNVEV (reference sequence). The CDR3 is 13 residues long. Trimming pared 8 bases from V and 0 bases from J, leaving 10 bases between. The CDR3: CASRSSTNYGYTF. CDR3 in DNA: TGTGCCAGCCGGAGTTCGACTAACTATGGCTACACCTTC.

This chain joins TRBV21-1 and TRBJ1-6; the DNA was not compared with TRBD1, the D call given in the table. TRBV21-1 is a recognized pseudogene. The CDR3 covers 17 residues. The CDR3 reads CASSKYPGPHRDSPLHF. CDR3 in DNA: TGTGCCAGCAGCAAGTACCCCGGGCCACACAGGGACTCACCCCTCCACTTT.

The V and J genes are TRBV3-1 (or the pseudogene TRBV3-2) and TRBJ1-1; D unresolved. The CDR3 is 12 amino acids. Germline V gene lookup returns CDR1 LGHDT and CDR2 YNNKEL (reference sequence). V was cut by 3 bases and J by 11 bases, with 13 bases left in between. CDR3 sequence: CASSQAGDVAFF. For the CDR3, the DNA is TGTGCCAGCAGCCAGGCCGGGGATGTGGCTTTCTTT.

This sequence joins TRBV6-6 and TRBJ2-1, with D perhaps matching TRBD2 (6 bases). V was trimmed by 0 bases and J by 3 bases, leaving 9 bases between them. Germline CDR1 reads MNHNY; CDR2 reads SVGAGI (reference sequence). This CDR3 is built from 15 residues. The CDR3 reads CASSYSRGFYNEQFF. CDR3 bases: TGTGCCAGCAGTTACTCTCGGGGGTTCTACAATGAGCAGTTCTTC.

The gene calls are TRBV7-2 and TRBJ2-1; TRBD2 is a possible D gene (5 bases). The CDR3 runs 13 residues. Germline CDR1 is SGHTA and CDR2 is FQGNSA. Between the trimmed V and J ends, which lost 2 bases and 5 bases, there was a span of 7 bases. CDR3 in amino acids: CASSLTRDNEQFF. Here the CDR3 DNA reads TGTGCCAGCAGCTTAACGAGGGACAATGAGCAGTTCTTC.